One and the same sample provided the 8 T cell receptor beta chains below, sequenced in a study of T cell repertoires in cytomegalovirus infection. Their cognate antigens are unknown. TCRdb used MiXCR to reprocess the reads, holding one entry per CDR3 protein. The sample comprises around 900,000 distinct CDR3 sequences, 31% of which are singletons, and about an eighth rests with the top ten. Sequenced here: cultured CD8+ T cells from PBMCs, sampled from culture after CMV antigen stimulation. The receptor source for this set is a human donor in good health (CMV status not recorded). Some clones in this sample may be carry-over from other donors' samples.

As for this clonotype: The final CDR3 position lacks the conserved phenylalanine or tryptophan, pointing to a likely read error. The chain carries TRBV27 and TRBJ2-7, with a weak D call TRBD2 (5 bases). The CDR3 is 14 residues long. Trimming removed 0 bases from V and 3 bases from J, with 9 bases in between. In germline, CDR1 is MNHEY, CDR2 SMNVEV (reference sequence). In DNA, the CDR3 is TGTGCCAGCAGTTTATCGGAGGACGGCTACGAGCAGTACTGC. Translation: CASSLSEDGYEQYC.

This clonotype was seen a single time. V gene TRBV10-2 combines with J gene TRBJ2-3; 8 bases map to TRBD2. Germline values: CDR1 WSHSY, CDR2 SAAADI. The CDR3 is made up of 15 amino acids. Trimming took 2 bases from V and 5 from J; bases not matched to a gene: 6. CDR3 protein: CASSERGLDVDTQYF. CDR3 in DNA: TGCGCCAGCAGTGAGAGGGGACTAGACGTAGATACGCAGTATTTT.

CDR3 residues: CASSPGHGFSFEQYV. The CDR3 nucleotides read TGTGCCAGCAGTCCGGGACACGGGTTCTCTTTTGAGCAGTACGTC. The chain is built from TRBV27 and TRBJ2-7; the D gene is possibly TRBD1 (6 bases). Germline lookup yields CDR1 MNHEY and CDR2 SMNVEV (reference sequence). V lost 5 bases, J lost 7 bases, and 21 bases lay in between. This CDR3 spans 15 amino acids.

This clonotype occurred a few times. The chain has TRBV7-9 and TRBJ1-6; a possible D gene is TRBD1 (5 bases). CDR1 and CDR2 from the germline V gene are SEHNR and FQNEAQ (reference sequence). CDR3 length: 13 amino acids. Deletions cut 7 bases from V and 8 bases from J, with 12 bases between. This CDR3 reads CASTSRGDSPLHF. CDR3 DNA sequence: TGTGCCAGCACCTCTCGGGGGGATTCACCCCTCCACTTT.

The sample holds many counts of this clonotype. This rearrangement joins TRBV7-2 to TRBJ1-4, with D unclear. V shed 5 bases and J shed 5 bases, with 18 bases lying between them. Germline V gene sequence: CDR1 SGHTA, CDR2 FQGNSA. This CDR3 has 16 residues. The CDR3 reads CASSPGLRAKNEKLFF. CDR3 coding DNA: TGTGCCAGCAGCCCTGGTCTGAGGGCAAAAAATGAAAAACTGTTTTTT.

CDR3 nucleotides: TGTGCCAGCAGCCCGGGACAGGGATTCTACGAGCAGTACTTC. Its translation: CASSPGQGFYEQYF. The chain is built from TRBV11-3 and TRBJ2-7; 9 bases agree with TRBD1. The CDR3 runs to 14 residues. Germline V gene sequence: CDR1 SGHNT, CDR2 YENEEA. The ends lost 5 bases at V and 3 bases at J; junction bases unmatched: 5.

This clonotype was observed many times. This chain uses TRBV7-2 with TRBJ2-4; no firm D call. V was shortened by 5 bases and J by 5 bases, with 7 bases between the two germline ends. Germline V gene lookup returns CDR1 SGHTA and CDR2 FQGNSA. The CDR3 is made up of 12 amino acids. The CDR3 DNA reads as TGTGCCAGCAGCCCGCAGGAAAACATTCAGTACTTC. Its translation is CASSPQENIQYF.

This chain uses TRBV7-6 with TRBJ2-1, with D possibly being TRBD1 (5 bases). Trimming removed 5 bases from V and 5 bases from J, with 10 bases in between. This CDR3 is built from 13 residues. Germline CDR1 reads SGHVS; CDR2 reads FNYEAQ. The CDR3 DNA is TGTGCCAGCAGCCAGCAGGGTAACAATGAGCAGTTCTTC. It yields the protein CASSQQGNNEQFF. Filled out from reference TRBV7-6 and TRBJ2-1, the complete variable domain reads GAGVSQSPRYKVTKRGQDVALRCDPISGHVSLYWYRQALGQGPEFLTYFNYEAQQDKSGLPNDRFSAERPEGSISTLTIQRTEQRDSAMYRCASSQQGNNEQFFGPGTRLTVL.